The clone carrying this T cell receptor (beta chain) has only one observation. Its antigen remains unidentified. The data are from a study of cytomegalovirus exposure and HLA in healthy donors. In the study overall: Among some 400 genotyped donors, around 82% fell in the Caucasian-associated ancestry cluster. Study findings and constraints: The study carried out a later analysis of TCR beta sequences. It associated approximately 16,000 of them with specific HLA alleles at a false discovery rate of 0.05. An Asian-associated ancestry cluster reportedly showed fewer N-insertions than the roughly 700-donor mean in a later analysis.

In the PCR, 60 Vbeta and 13 Jbeta primers were used. TCRdb's table, derived via immunoSEQ multiplex PCR, lists solely in-frame clones and lacks some. Here the sample spans around 150,000 clones, 80% to 90% being singletons. Germline V gives CDR1 MNHEY, CDR2 SMNVEV (reference sequence). This CDR3 is built from 13 residues. Trimming cost V 7 bases and J 10 bases; bases outside gene matches: 5. The gene calls are TRBV27 and TRBJ2-3, with TRBD2 matching over 13 bases. The source material was PBMCs. This TCR came from a woman aged 45-59 years in good health and CMV-seronegative. CDR3 DNA: TGTGCCAGCACGACTAGCGGGGGGTCCGCGCAGTATTTT. Amino acid sequence: CASTTSGGSAQYF.